This T cell receptor (beta chain) was captured in a study of identical twins. Using its own MiXCR run on the 5' RACE reads, TCRdb lists one record per CDR3 protein. The table records a few hundred thousand distinct CDR3 sequences, around 18% of them present only once. A few counts support this clonotype. Its antigen is unidentified. General study findings and limits: Twin pairs' shared out-of-frame alpha sequences were enriched in low generation probability.

The CDR3 has 14 amino acids. Looked up from germline, CDR1 is MNHEY and CDR2 is SMNVEV (reference sequence). Trimming cost V 4 bases and J 2 bases, with 10 bases left between them. The TCR sequence derives from a man aged 45-65 years in good health. This rearrangement joins TRBV27 to TRBJ2-3; D is ambiguous. Sequenced input: naive T cells sorted from blood. The CDR3 DNA reads as TGTGCCAGCAGTTATCGCTTCCCCACAGATACGCAGTATTTT. As protein: CASSYRFPTDTQYF.